This entry is about one TCR beta chain. V lost 4 bases and J lost 8, with 9 bases in between. Germline V CDR1 and CDR2: MDHEN, SYDVKM. This CDR3 has 12 residues. This record comes from a study of early T cells in non-severe SARS-CoV-2 infection. Molecules of cDNA were individually given unique molecular identifiers that were attached to them. Via MiXCR, TCRdb re-called the 5' RACE reads, giving one row per CDR3 protein. In the table there are more than 85,000 distinct CDR3 sequences, less than 15% of which are singletons. This sequence joins TRBV28 and TRBJ2-4; D not certain. Sequencing was performed on whole blood. The clonotype was recovered from an adult who was a healthcare worker with PCR-confirmed SARS-CoV-2 infection or an uninfected control (not recorded which). The CDR3 protein is CASSSGEDIQYF. The CDR3 bases are TGTGCCAGCAGTTCTGGGGAAGACATTCAGTACTTC.